The entry below gives a single T cell receptor beta chain sequence along with its context. The target antigen is unknown. This sample was included in a study of cytomegalovirus exposure and HLA in healthy donors. General observations from the study: Per published accounts, TCR beta sequences correctly predicted the HLA-A and HLA-B alleles of most subjects. As a later analysis revealed, most CMV-associated TCR beta chains appeared HLA-restricted.

V lost 4 bases and J lost 6; bases outside the gene matches: 6. Germline loops: CDR1 SNHLY, CDR2 FYNNEI. The CDR3 is 15 residues long. The PCR ran on 60 Vbeta and 13 Jbeta primers. Repertoires were generated with immunoSEQ multiplex PCR, while TCRdb's copy carries only in-frame clones and drops some. The sample carries roughly 130,000 clones, 8.5% to 10% recorded once. The gene calls are TRBV2 and TRBJ1-5; TRBD1 agrees at 10 bases. The sample taken for sequencing was PBMCs. The sequence was collected from a middle-aged man in good health and CMV-seronegative. CDR3 residues: CASSVGDRGRQPQHF. CDR3 in DNA: TGTGCCAGCAGTGTGGGCGACAGGGGGCGTCAGCCCCAGCATTTT.